Listed below are T cell receptor beta chains from one sample, sequenced in a study of T cells after yellow fever vaccination. TCRdb recomputed calls from the 5' RACE reads with MiXCR, one row per CDR3 protein. The table lists 100,000 to 150,000 distinct CDR3 sequences, approximately 9% of them singletons. The sample in question was CD8+ T cells sorted from PBMCs, obtained on the day of the yellow fever booster vaccination. Source of these receptors: a man younger than 35 who received the YFV17D yellow fever vaccine. The CDR3 runs from the conserved cysteine through the conserved F or W. The order of the fields is D gene, V gene, J gene, clone size, CDR3 protein, CDR3 DNA. A D gene is named only where the DNA matches it firmly. Clone size, where shown, is once, few, many, or a class for clones that have expanded.

D gene: TRBD1; V gene: TRBV3-1; J gene: TRBJ2-6; clone size: -; CDR3 protein: CASTHTDRGKHGANVLTF; CDR3 DNA: TGTGCCAGCACTCATACCGACAGGGGAAAACACGGGGCCAACGTCCTGACTTTC
D gene: TRBD1; V gene: TRBV7-9; J gene: TRBJ2-3; clone size: -; CDR3 protein: CASSYTGTGSDTQYF; CDR3 DNA: TGTGCCAGCAGCTATACCGGGACAGGGAGCGATACGCAGTATTTT
D gene: -; V gene: TRBV6-5; J gene: TRBJ2-3; clone size: -; CDR3 protein: CASSYFGGQDTQYF; CDR3 DNA: TGTGCCAGCAGTTACTTCGGCGGTCAGGATACGCAGTATTTT
D gene: -; V gene: TRBV4-1; J gene: TRBJ2-2; clone size: few; CDR3 protein: CASSQRQSTGELFF; CDR3 DNA: TGCGCCAGCAGCCAAAGACAATCTACCGGGGAGCTGTTTTTT
D gene: TRBD1; V gene: TRBV10-3; J gene: TRBJ2-7; clone size: few; CDR3 protein: CAISDPGGPTYEQYF; CDR3 DNA: TGTGCCATCAGTGACCCAGGGGGACCCACCTACGAGCAGTACTTC
D gene: -; V gene: TRBV4-1; J gene: TRBJ1-1; clone size: medium-sized; CDR3 protein: CASSQGGWANTEAFF; CDR3 DNA: TGCGCCAGCAGCCAAGGGGGGTGGGCGAACACTGAAGCTTTCTTT
D gene: TRBD1; V gene: TRBV7-9; J gene: TRBJ2-1; clone size: -; CDR3 protein: CASRPGQVNEQFF; CDR3 DNA: TGTGCCAGCCGACCGGGACAGGTAAATGAGCAGTTCTTC
D gene: TRBD2; V gene: TRBV5-5; J gene: TRBJ2-7; clone size: few; CDR3 protein: CASSSPGLPHEQYF; CDR3 DNA: TGTGCCAGCAGCTCACCGGGACTACCCCACGAGCAGTACTTC
D gene: TRBD2; V gene: TRBV4-1; J gene: TRBJ2-5; clone size: -; CDR3 protein: CASSRVTSGGEDETQYF; CDR3 DNA: TGCGCCAGCAGCCGAGTGACTAGCGGGGGGGAAGATGAGACCCAGTACTTC
D gene: TRBD2; V gene: TRBV6-5; J gene: TRBJ2-7; clone size: -; CDR3 protein: CASSLFQPAGGGYEQYF; CDR3 DNA: TGTGCCAGCAGTTTATTTCAGCCGGCGGGGGGCGGGTACGAGCAGTACTTC
D gene: TRBD2; V gene: TRBV28; J gene: TRBJ2-1; clone size: -; CDR3 protein: CASSSVVPPIAGVPIYNTYNEQFF; CDR3 DNA: TGTGCCAGCAGTTCAGTCGTCCCGCCTATAGCGGGGGTGCCGATCTATAATACCTACAATGAGCAGTTCTTC
D gene: -; V gene: TRBV7-2; J gene: TRBJ2-3; clone size: many; CDR3 protein: CASSLLTSSEGDTQYF; CDR3 DNA: TGTGCCAGCAGCTTACTCACTAGTTCGGAGGGGGATACGCAGTATTTT
D gene: TRBD1; V gene: TRBV20-1; J gene: TRBJ1-2; clone size: few; CDR3 protein: CSAPGQVDYGYTF; CDR3 DNA: TGCAGTGCTCCGGGACAGGTCGACTATGGCTACACCTTC
D gene: -; V gene: TRBV12-3/TRBV12-4; J gene: TRBJ1-4; clone size: many; CDR3 protein: CASSPPVVTATNEKLFF; CDR3 DNA: TGTGCCAGCAGTCCACCCGTGGTAACCGCAACTAATGAAAAACTGTTTTTT
D gene: TRBD1; V gene: TRBV6-5; J gene: TRBJ2-7; clone size: many; CDR3 protein: CASSPGQGRYEQYF; CDR3 DNA: TGTGCCAGCAGCCCGGGACAGGGGCGGTACGAGCAGTACTTC
D gene: -; V gene: TRBV6-5; J gene: TRBJ2-3; clone size: few; CDR3 protein: CASRERVGLVTDTQYF; CDR3 DNA: TGTGCCAGCAGGGAGCGGGTTGGGCTAGTCACAGATACGCAGTATTTT